This entry lists 8 T cell receptor beta chains sequenced from one sample in a study of blood T cell repertoires in COVID-19 (dated by TCRdb to the early 2020s). To prepare the library, the immunoSEQ multiplex PCR assay was applied. TCRdb holds this immuneACCESS table with in-frame rearrangements only. Some clones are missing; in checked studies, unresolved V genes explain under half, and the rest has no known cause. This sample comprises about 100,000 clones, 70% to 90% of them detected only once. The ten largest clones capture roughly 2% of the sample. The sample consisted of peripheral blood. The receptors here all came from a man aged 50 to 60 with active COVID-19.

The chain has TRBV28 and TRBJ1-6; 10 nucleotides match TRBD1. The length of the CDR3 is 13 residues. V trimming: 5 bases; J trimming: 13 bases; junction bases outside the gene matches: 5. CDR1 and CDR2 from the germline V gene are MDHEN and SYDVKM. CDR3 in amino acids: CASSTRQGAPLHF. CDR3 nucleotide sequence: TGTGCCAGCAGTACCCGACAGGGGGCCCCCCTCCACTTT.

V usage is TRBV15 and J usage is TRBJ1-2; D is unresolved. V shed 3 bases and J shed 3 bases, with 5 bases lying between them. The CDR3 is 12 residues long. The germline V gene has CDR1 LNHNV and CDR2 YYDKDF (reference sequence). Here the CDR3 reads CATSSIDYGYTF. DNA of the CDR3: TGTGCCACCAGCAGTATTGACTATGGCTACACCTTC.

The genes are TRBV11-2 and TRBJ2-7; TRBD2 agrees at 8 bases. V lost 0 bases to trimming and J lost 4 bases; unmatched junction nucleotides: 5. The CDR3 runs to 15 residues. Germline CDR1 is SGHAT and CDR2 is FQNNGV. The CDR3 nucleotides are TGTGCCAGCAGCTTAGAGCGGGGGGTCAGATACGAGCAGTACTTC. It encodes CASSLERGVRYEQYF.

This chain joins TRBV5-1 and TRBJ2-3; 7 bases fit TRBD1. The CDR3 contains 14 residues. With V trimmed by 4 bases and J by 2 bases, 4 bases remained unmatched. Looked up from germline, CDR1 is SGHRS and CDR2 is YFSETQ. The CDR3 reads CASSPGQATDTQYF. CDR3 DNA: TGCGCCAGCAGCCCTGGACAGGCCACAGATACGCAGTATTTT.

The chain combines TRBV7-6 with TRBJ2-3, with TRBD2 identical over 8 bases. CDR1 is SGHVS and CDR2 is FNYEAQ in the germline V gene. Trimming removed 6 bases from V and 0 bases from J; junction bases left unmatched: 5. The CDR3 runs to 15 residues. The CDR3 loop is CASSPAGASTDTQYF. In DNA form, the CDR3 reads TGTGCCAGCAGTCCAGCGGGGGCTAGCACAGATACGCAGTATTTT.

CDR3 DNA sequence: TGTGCCAGCAGCTTGCAGGGACTCTATTCACCCCTCCACTTT. Translating it yields CASSLQGLYSPLHF. The chain carries TRBV5-4 and TRBJ1-6; D is perhaps TRBD1 (5 bases). From germline, CDR1 is SGHNT and CDR2 YYREEE (reference sequence). The CDR3 spans 14 residues. Trimming removed 1 base at V and 8 bases at J, with 10 bases between. Filled out from reference TRBV5-4 and TRBJ1-6, the complete variable domain reads ETGVTQSPTHLIKTRGQQVTLRCSSQSGHNTVSWYQQALGQGPQFIFQYYREEENGRGNFPPRFSGLQFPNYSSELNVNALELDDSALYLCASSLQGLYSPLHFGNGTRLTVT.

Remarks on this clone: The junction departs from germline at one end; a sequencing error may be responsible. The gene calls are TRBV6-2 or TRBV6-3 and TRBJ2-7, with no clear D. From germline, CDR1 is MNHEY and CDR2 SVGEGT. This CDR3 has 14 residues. This chain's CDR3 is CAGSPQWAFDEQYF. Written as DNA, the CDR3 is TGTGCCGGCAGTCCCCAATGGGCCTTCGACGAGCAGTACTTC.

In this sample, this clone turned up once. The chain joins TRBV11-2 to TRBJ2-7; TRBD1 aligns across 9 bases. The CDR3 is 15 amino acids. Germline V gene lookup returns CDR1 SGHAT and CDR2 FQNNGV. Trimming took 4 bases from V and 6 from J; bases not matched to a gene: 10. Here the CDR3 DNA reads TGTGCCAGCAGCTCTTTGCGGGACAGGGTGGCCGAGCAGTACTTC. Translated: CASSSLRDRVAEQYF.